This is a list of T cell receptor beta chains from one sample in a study of OX40 agonist ivuxolimab in advanced cancers. Sequencing was performed with immunoSEQ multiplex PCR; in TCRdb, only in-frame clones are kept and a portion is missing. The data show roughly 70,000 clones, with around 86% seen just once and 0.53% held by the top ten. This specimen was CD4+ or CD8+ T cells sorted from blood, taken in a trial of the OX40 agonist ivuxolimab. The source is an adult with an advanced solid tumor such as melanoma, head and neck, liver or kidney cancer. The CDR3 runs from the conserved cysteine through the conserved F or W. The D gene is left open where the match is weak. Clone size is given for some rows only: seen once, a few or many times, or a class if the clone is expanded.

j_call | v_call | d_call | cdr3_length | clone_size | cdr3_aa | cdr3_nt
TRBJ1-2 | TRBV6-4 | . | 13 | . | CASSAGSYYGYTF | TGTGCCAGCAGTGCAGGGTCATATTATGGCTACACCTTC
TRBJ2-1 | TRBV7-2 | . | 12 | . | CASSLERNEQFF | TGTGCCAGCAGCTTAGAAAGGAATGAGCAGTTCTTC
TRBJ1-2 | TRBV2 | TRBD1 | 15 | . | CATGTVDLKNYGYTF | TGTGCCACCGGGACAGTAGATCTGAAGAACTATGGCTACACCTTC
TRBJ2-5 | TRBV6-6 | TRBD1 | 15 | . | CASSNRGTGQETQYF | TGTGCCAGCAGTAACAGGGGTACGGGGCAAGAGACCCAGTACTTC
TRBJ1-5 | TRBV7-8 | . | 16 | once | CASSLEGPGLGQPQHF | TGTGCCAGCAGCTTAGAGGGTCCGGGGCTGGGTCAGCCCCAGCATTTT
TRBJ1-1 | TRBV30 | . | 12 | . | CAWSPAFGEAFF | TGTGCCTGGAGTCCGGCTTTTGGGGAAGCTTTCTTT
TRBJ1-4 | TRBV4-1 | . | 17 | . | CASSQRNLGATNEKLFF | TGCGCCAGCAGCCAAAGGAATTTAGGGGCAACTAATGAAAAACTGTTTTTT
TRBJ1-1 | TRBV6-1 | . | 15 | . | CASSWEGRVNTEAFF | TGTGCCAGCAGTTGGGAGGGGAGGGTGAACACTGAAGCTTTCTTT
TRBJ2-7 | TRBV25-1 | . | 13 | . | CASGRGVGDEQYF | TGTGCCAGCGGCAGGGGGGTAGGGGATGAGCAGTACTTC
TRBJ1-2 | TRBV5-6 | TRBD1 | 13 | . | CASSFDRVQGYTF | TGTGCCAGCAGCTTTGACAGGGTGCAAGGCTACACCTTC
TRBJ2-1 | TRBV19 | . | 15 | few | CASSISAASHNEQFF | TGTGCCAGTAGTATTTCGGCAGCCAGCCACAATGAGCAGTTCTTC
TRBJ1-1 | TRBV5-1 | . | 14 | . | CASSLDRMNTEAFF | TGCGCCAGCAGCTTGGACAGGATGAACACTGAAGCTTTCTTT
TRBJ2-1 | TRBV18 | TRBD2 | 16 | . | CASSPAGTSGSNEQFF | TGTGCCAGCTCACCCGCCGGGACTAGCGGATCCAATGAGCAGTTCTTC
TRBJ1-1 | TRBV6-6 | TRBD1 | 13 | . | CAGTGGAADEAFF | TGTGCCGGGACAGGGGGAGCGGCGGATGAAGCTTTCTTT
TRBJ1-4 | TRBV4-1 | . | 16 | . | CASSQDPGQGGEKLFF | TGCGCCAGCAGCCAAGATCCGGGCCAGGGAGGCGAAAAACTGTTTTTT
TRBJ2-7 | TRBV7-2 | . | 14 | . | CASSLGTVTYEQYF | TGTGCCAGCAGCTTGGGGACTGTCACCTACGAGCAGTACTTC
TRBJ1-1 | TRBV15 | . | 13 | . | CATSRTPTTEAFF | TGTGCCACCAGCAGAACCCCGACTACTGAAGCTTTCTTT
TRBJ2-1 | TRBV11-3 | TRBD2 | 14 | . | CASSLAGLVYEQFF | TGTGCCAGCAGCTTGGCGGGACTAGTCTATGAGCAGTTCTTC
TRBJ1-1 | TRBV7-2 | . | 14 | . | CASSLTHMNTEAFF | TGTGCCAGCAGCTTAACCCACATGAACACTGAAGCTTTCTTT
TRBJ1-2 | TRBV4-2 | . | 17 | . | CASSQGRGTRGDYGYTF | TGTGCCAGCAGCCAAGGCCGCGGGACACGGGGCGACTATGGCTACACCTTC
TRBJ1-4 | TRBV29-1 | . | 12 | . | CSVLAVNEKLFF | TGCAGCGTTCTGGCTGTTAATGAAAAACTGTTTTTT
TRBJ1-5 | TRBV2 | . | 13 | . | CASSGGTFQPQHF | TGTGCCAGCAGTGGGGGGACTTTTCAGCCCCAGCATTTT
TRBJ2-3 | TRBV7-2 | . | 12 | . | CASSSGLYTQYF | TGTGCCAGCAGCTCGGGACTTTATACGCAGTATTTT
TRBJ2-1 | TRBV6-1 | TRBD2 | 15 | . | CASSGPSGTYNEQFF | TGTGCCAGCAGTGGTCCTAGCGGCACCTACAATGAGCAGTTCTTC
TRBJ2-7 | TRBV6-1 | . | 14 | . | CASSVMDTSYEQYF | TGTGCCAGCAGTGTCATGGACACCTCCTACGAGCAGTACTTC
TRBJ1-4 | TRBV28 | TRBD1 | 14 | . | CASKKGASNEKLFF | TGTGCCAGCAAAAAGGGGGCCTCTAATGAAAAACTGTTTTTT
TRBJ2-3 | TRBV5-1 | . | 13 | . | CASSLGRTDTQYF | TGCGCCAGCAGCTTGGGGCGCACAGATACGCAGTATTTT